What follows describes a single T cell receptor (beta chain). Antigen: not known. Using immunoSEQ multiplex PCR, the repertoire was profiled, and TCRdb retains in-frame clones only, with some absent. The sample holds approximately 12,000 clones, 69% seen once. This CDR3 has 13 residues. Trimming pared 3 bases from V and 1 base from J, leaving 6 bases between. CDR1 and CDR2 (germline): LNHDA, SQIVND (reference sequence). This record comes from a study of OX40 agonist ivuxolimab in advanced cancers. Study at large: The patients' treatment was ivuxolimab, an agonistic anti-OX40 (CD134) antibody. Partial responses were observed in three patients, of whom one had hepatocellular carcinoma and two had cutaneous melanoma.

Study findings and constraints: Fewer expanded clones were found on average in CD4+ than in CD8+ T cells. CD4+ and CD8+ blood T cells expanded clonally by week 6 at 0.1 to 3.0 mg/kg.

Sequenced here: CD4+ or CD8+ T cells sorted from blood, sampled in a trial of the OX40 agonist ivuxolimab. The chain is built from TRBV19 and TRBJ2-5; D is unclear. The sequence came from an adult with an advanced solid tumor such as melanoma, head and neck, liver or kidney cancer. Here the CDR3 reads CASSMRVQETQYF. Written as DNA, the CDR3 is TGTGCCAGTAGTATGCGAGTCCAAGAGACCCAGTACTTC.